The TCR beta chain described here comes from a study of early T cells in non-severe SARS-CoV-2 infection. Study results and caveats: A preference for anti-spike CD8 responses marked VDJdb matching, which missed private and CD4 specificities.

This CDR3 spans 11 amino acids. Trimming cost V 6 bases and J 8 bases, with 10 bases left between them. CDR1 is MDHEN, CDR2 SYDVKM, per germline. TCRdb reanalysed the 5' RACE reads using MiXCR and keeps one entry per CDR3 protein. The table has about 94,000 distinct CDR3 sequences, 13% seen once. About this clonotype itself: Antigen unknown.

V is TRBV28 and J is TRBJ1-2; no clear D gene. The receptor was derived from an adult who was a healthcare worker with PCR-confirmed SARS-CoV-2 infection or an uninfected control (not recorded which). The sequenced material came from whole blood. The CDR3 spells CASRAARGYTF. The CDR3 DNA is TGTGCCAGCAGGGCGGCTCGCGGCTACACCTTC.